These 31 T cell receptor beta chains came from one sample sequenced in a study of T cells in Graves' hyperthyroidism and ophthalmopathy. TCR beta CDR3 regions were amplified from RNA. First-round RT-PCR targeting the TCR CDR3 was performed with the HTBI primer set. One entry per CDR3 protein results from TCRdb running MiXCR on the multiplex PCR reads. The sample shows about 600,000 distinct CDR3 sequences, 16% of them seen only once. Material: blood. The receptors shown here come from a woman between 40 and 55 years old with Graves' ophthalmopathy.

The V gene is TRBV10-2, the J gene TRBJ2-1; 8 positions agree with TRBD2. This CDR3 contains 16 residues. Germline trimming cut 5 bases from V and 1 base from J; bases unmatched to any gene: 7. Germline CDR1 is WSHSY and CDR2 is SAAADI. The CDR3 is CASSPTSGESYNEQFF. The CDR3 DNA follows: TGCGCCAGCAGTCCAACTAGCGGAGAGTCCTACAATGAGCAGTTCTTC.

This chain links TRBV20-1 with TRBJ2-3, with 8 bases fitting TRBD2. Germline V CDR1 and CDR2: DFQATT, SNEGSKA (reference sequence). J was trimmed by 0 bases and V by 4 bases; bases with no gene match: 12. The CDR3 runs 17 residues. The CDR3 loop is CSAILSGRGVSTDTQYF. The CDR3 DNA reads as TGCAGTGCTATTCTAAGCGGGAGAGGAGTTAGCACAGATACGCAGTATTTT.

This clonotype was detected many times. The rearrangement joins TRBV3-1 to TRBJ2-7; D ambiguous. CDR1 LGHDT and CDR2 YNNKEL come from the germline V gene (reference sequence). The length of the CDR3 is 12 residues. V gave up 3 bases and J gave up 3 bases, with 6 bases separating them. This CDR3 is CASSQAYYEQYF. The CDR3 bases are TGTGCCAGCAGCCAGGCCTACTACGAGCAGTACTTC.

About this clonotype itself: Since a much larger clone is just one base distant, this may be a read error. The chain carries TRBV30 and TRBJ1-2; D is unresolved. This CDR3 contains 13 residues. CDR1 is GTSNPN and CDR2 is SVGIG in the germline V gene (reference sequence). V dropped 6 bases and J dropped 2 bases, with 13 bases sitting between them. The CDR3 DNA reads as TGTGCCTGCCCAACCTGCAGCAACTATGGCTACACCTTC. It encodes CACPTCSNYGYTF.

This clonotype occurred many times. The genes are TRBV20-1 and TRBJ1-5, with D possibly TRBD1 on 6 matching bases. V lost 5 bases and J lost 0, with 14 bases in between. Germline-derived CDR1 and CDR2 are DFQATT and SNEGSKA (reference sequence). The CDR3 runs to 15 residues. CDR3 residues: CSALRQAYSNQPQHF. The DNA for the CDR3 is TGCAGTGCTCTTAGACAGGCGTATAGCAATCAGCCCCAGCATTTT.

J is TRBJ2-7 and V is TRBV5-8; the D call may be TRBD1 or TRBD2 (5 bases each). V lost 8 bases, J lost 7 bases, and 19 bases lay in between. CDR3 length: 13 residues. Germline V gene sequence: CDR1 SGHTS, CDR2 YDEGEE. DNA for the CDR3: TGTGCCAGTTTCGGGGCAGTGCACAAGGAGCAGTACTTC. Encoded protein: CASFGAVHKEQYF.

The CDR3 DNA is TGCGCCAGCAGCTTCCAGGCGTCTCAAGAGACCCAGTACTTC. Protein: CASSFQASQETQYF. The rearrangement uses TRBV5-1 and TRBJ2-5; no reliable D call. The CDR3 runs 14 residues. The V end was cut by 2 bases, the J end by 2 bases, with 10 bases between. Germline V CDR1 and CDR2: SGHRS, YFSETQ.

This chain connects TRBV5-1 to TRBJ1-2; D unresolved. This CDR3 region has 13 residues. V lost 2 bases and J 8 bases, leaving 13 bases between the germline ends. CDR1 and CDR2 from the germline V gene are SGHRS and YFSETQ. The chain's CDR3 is CASSFMADGGYTF. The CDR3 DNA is TGCGCCAGCAGCTTTATGGCAGACGGGGGCTACACCTTC. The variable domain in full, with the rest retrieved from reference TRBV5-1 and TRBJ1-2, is KAGVTQTPRYLIKTRGQQVTLSCSPISGHRSVSWYQQTPGQGLQFLFEYFSETQRNKGNFPGRFSGRQFSNSRSEMNVSTLELGDSALYLCASSFMADGGYTFGSGTRLTVV.

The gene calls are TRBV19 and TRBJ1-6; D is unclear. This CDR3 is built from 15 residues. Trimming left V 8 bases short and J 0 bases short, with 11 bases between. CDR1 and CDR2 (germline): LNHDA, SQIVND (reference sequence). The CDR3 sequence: CASVESSSYNSPLHF. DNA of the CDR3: TGTGCCAGTGTGGAGTCGAGCTCCTATAATTCACCCCTCCACTTT. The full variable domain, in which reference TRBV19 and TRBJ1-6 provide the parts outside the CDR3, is DGGITQSPKYLFRKEGQNVTLSCEQNLNHDAMYWYRQDPGQGLRLIYYSQIVNDFQKGDIAEGYSVSREKKESFPLTVTSAQKNPTAFYLCASVESSSYNSPLHFGNGTRLTVT.

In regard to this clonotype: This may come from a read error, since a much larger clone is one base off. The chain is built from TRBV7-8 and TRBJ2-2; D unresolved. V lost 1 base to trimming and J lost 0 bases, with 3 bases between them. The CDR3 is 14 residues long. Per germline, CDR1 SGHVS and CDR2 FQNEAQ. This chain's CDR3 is CASSLVTNTGELFF. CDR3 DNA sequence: TGTGCCAGCAGCTTAGTCACGAACACCGGGGAGCTGTTTTTT.

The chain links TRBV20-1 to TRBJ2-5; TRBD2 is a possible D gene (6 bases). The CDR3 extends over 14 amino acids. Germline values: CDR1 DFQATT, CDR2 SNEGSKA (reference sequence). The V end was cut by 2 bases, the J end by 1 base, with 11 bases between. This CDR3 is CSARYAGLQETQYF. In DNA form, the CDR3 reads TGCAGTGCTAGATACGCGGGACTCCAAGAGACCCAGTACTTC.

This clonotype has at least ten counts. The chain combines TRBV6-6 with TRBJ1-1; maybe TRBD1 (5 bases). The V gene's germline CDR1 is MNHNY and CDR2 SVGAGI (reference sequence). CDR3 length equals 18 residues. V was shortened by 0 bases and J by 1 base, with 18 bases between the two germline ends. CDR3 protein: CASSYSGPGIFRNTEAFF. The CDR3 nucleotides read TGTGCCAGCAGTTACTCGGGGCCGGGGATATTTAGGAACACTGAAGCTTTCTTT.

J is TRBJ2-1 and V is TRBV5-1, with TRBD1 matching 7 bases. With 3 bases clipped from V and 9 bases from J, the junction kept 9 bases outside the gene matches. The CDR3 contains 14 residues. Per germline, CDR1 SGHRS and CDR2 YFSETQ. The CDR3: CASSSGTATGEQFF. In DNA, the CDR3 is TGCGCCAGCAGCTCCGGGACAGCCACCGGTGAGCAGTTCTTC.

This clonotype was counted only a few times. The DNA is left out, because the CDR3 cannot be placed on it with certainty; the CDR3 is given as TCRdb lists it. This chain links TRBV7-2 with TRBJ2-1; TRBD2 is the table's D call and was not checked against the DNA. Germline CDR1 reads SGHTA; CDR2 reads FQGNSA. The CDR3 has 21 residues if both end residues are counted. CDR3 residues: CASSFYICSALPTAGGDEQFF.

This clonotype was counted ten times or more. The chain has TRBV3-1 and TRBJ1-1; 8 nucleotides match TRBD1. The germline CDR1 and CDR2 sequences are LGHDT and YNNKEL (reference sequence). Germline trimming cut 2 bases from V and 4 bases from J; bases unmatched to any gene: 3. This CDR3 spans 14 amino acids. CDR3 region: CASSQSDRGTEAFF. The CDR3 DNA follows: TGTGCCAGCAGCCAATCCGACAGGGGCACTGAAGCTTTCTTT.

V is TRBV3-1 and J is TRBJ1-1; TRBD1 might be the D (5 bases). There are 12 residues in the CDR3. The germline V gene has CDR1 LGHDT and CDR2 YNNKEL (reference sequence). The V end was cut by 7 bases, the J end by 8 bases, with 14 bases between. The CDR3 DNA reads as TGTGCCAGCACCTCGGCCGGGGCCGAAGCTTTCTTT. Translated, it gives CASTSAGAEAFF.

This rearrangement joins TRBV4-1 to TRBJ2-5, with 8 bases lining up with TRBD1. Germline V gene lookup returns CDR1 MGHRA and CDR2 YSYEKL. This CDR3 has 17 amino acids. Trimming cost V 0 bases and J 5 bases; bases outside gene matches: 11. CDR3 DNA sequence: TGCGCCAGCAGCCAAGATGGGGACAGGCCCTCCTCGGAGACCCAGTACTTC. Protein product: CASSQDGDRPSSETQYF.

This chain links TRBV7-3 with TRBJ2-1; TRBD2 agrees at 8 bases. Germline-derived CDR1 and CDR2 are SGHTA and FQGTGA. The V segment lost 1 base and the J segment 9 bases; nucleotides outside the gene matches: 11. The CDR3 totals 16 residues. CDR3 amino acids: CASSLIRSGGPGEQFF. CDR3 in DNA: TGTGCCAGCAGCTTAATTCGTTCGGGAGGGCCGGGTGAGCAGTTCTTC.

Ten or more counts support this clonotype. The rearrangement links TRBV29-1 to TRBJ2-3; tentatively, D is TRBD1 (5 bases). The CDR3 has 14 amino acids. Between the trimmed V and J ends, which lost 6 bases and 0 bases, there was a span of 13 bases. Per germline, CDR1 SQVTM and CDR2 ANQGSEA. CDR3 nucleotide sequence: TGCAGCGTCCGGTTTGGGGCTAGCACAGATACGCAGTATTTT. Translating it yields CSVRFGASTDTQYF.

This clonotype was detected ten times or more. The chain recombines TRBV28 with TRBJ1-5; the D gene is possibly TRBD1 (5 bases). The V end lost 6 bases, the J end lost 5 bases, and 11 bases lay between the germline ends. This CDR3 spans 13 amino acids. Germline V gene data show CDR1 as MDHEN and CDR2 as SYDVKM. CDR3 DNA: TGTGCCAGCAGCTTCATAGGGGATCAGCCCCAGCATTTT. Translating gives CASSFIGDQPQHF. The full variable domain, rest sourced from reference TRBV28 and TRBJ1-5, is DVKVTQSSRYLVKRTGEKVFLECVQDMDHENMFWYRQDPGLGLRLIYFSYDVKMKEKGDIPEGYSVSREKKERFSLILESASTNQTSMYLCASSFIGDQPQHFGDGTRLSIL.

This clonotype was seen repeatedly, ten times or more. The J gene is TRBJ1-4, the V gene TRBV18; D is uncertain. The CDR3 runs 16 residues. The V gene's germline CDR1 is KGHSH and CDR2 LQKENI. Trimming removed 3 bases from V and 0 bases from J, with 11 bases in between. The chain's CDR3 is CASSPDRPTTNEKLFF. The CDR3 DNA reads TGTGCCAGCTCACCGGACCGACCAACAACTAATGAAAAACTGTTTTTT.

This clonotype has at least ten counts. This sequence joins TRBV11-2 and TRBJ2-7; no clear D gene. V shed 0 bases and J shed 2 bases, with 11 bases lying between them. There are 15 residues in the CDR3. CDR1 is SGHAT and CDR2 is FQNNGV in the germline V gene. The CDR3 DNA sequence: TGTGCCAGCAGCTTAGAGTCCCAGGCAGCCTACGAGCAGTACTTC. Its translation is CASSLESQAAYEQYF.

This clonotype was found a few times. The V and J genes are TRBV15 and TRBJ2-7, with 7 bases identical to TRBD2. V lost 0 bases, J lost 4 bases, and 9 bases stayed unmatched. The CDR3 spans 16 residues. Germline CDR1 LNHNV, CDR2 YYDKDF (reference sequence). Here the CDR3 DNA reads TGTGCCACCAGCAGAGAGCTGGGGGAGGGCCAGTACGAGCAGTACTTC. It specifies CATSRELGEGQYEQYF.

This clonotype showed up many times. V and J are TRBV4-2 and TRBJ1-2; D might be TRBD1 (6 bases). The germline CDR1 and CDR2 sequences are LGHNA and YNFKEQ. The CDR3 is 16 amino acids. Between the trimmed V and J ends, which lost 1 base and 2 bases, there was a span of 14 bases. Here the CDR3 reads CASSQGDTTKNYGYTF. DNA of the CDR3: TGTGCCAGCAGCCAAGGGGACACCACGAAAAACTATGGCTACACCTTC.

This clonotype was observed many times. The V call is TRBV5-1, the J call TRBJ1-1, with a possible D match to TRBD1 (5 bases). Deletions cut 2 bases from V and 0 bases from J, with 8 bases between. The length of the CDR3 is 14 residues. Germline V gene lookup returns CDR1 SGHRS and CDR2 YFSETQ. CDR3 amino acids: CASSFGTLNTEAFF. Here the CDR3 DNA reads TGCGCCAGCAGCTTCGGGACGCTGAACACTGAAGCTTTCTTT.

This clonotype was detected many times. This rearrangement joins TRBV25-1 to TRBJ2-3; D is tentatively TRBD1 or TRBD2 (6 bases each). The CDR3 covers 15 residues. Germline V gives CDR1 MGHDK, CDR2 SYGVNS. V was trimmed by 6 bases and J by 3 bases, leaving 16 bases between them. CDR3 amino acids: CASRETGGQTDTQYF. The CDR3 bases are TGTGCCAGCAGGGAGACTGGGGGGCAGACAGATACGCAGTATTTT.

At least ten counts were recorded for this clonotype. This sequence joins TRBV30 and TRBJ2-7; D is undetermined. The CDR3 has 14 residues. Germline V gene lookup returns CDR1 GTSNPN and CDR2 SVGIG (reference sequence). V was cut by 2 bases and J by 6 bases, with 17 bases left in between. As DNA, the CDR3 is TGTGCCTGGAGTTCTAGGGCTACCGTGGGCGAGCAGTACTTC. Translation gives CAWSSRATVGEQYF.

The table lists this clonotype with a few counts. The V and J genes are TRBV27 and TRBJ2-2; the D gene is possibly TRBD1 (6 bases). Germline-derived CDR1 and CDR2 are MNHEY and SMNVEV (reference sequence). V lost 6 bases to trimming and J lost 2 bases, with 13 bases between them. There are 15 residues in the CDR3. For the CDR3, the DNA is TGTGCCAGCAGGCCCAGACAGGTTAACACCGGGGAGCTGTTTTTT. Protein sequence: CASRPRQVNTGELFF.

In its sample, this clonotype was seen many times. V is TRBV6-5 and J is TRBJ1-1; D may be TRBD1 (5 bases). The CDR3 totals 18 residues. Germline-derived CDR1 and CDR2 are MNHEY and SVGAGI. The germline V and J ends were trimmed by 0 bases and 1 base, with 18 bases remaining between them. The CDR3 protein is CASSYSAGLPLGNTEAFF. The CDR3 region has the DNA TGTGCCAGCAGTTACTCCGCAGGGCTCCCCTTGGGGAACACTGAAGCTTTCTTT.

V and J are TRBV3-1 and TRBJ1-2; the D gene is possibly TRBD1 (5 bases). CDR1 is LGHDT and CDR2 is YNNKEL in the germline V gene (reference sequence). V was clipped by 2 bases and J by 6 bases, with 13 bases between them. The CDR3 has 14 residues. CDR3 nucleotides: TGTGCCAGCAGCCAACAGGGCGCTTCCCATGGCTACACCTTC. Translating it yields CASSQQGASHGYTF.

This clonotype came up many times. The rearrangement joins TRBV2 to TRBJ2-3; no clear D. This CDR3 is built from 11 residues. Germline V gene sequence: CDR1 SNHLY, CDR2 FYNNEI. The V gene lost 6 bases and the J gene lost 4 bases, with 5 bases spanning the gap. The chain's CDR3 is CASRGADTQYF. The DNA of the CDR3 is TGTGCCAGCAGAGGCGCAGATACGCAGTATTTT.